The present T cell receptor beta chain was sequenced within a study of shared clonotypes between healthy human individuals. Findings of the study overall: Unshared clonotypes carried lower generation probabilities than those common to all four donors. Enrolling few donors narrowed the genetic and exposure-history diversity that was represented.

Germline V gene lookup returns CDR1 SGHTA and CDR2 FQGNSA. The CDR3 consists of 16 residues. J lost 2 bases, V lost 5 bases, and 10 bases had no gene match. The naive CD8 subset, CD45RO-negative cells positively selected for CCR7, excluded terminally differentiated effector memory CD45RA+ cells. The sorted-subset replicate PCRs were given approximately 190 ng DNA, which is approximately 30,000 T cell genomes. TCRdb's copy holds only in-frame clones and misses some; the assay was immunoSEQ multiplex PCR. The sample includes approximately 2,000,000 clones, around 93% of them seen just once. Regarding this clone: Its antigen is undetermined.

The chain is built from TRBV7-2 and TRBJ2-7; 9 nucleotides match TRBD2. This clonotype was obtained from a man younger than 35 in good health. Some clones in this sample may be carry-over from other donors' samples. Sequenced material: naive CD8+ T cells from PBMCs. CDR3 sequence reads: CASSPSIVAGAYEQYF. The CDR3 bases are TGTGCCAGCAGCCCGTCAATTGTAGCGGGAGCCTACGAGCAGTACTTC.